This T cell receptor (beta chain) was captured by sequencing in a study of OX40 agonist ivuxolimab in advanced cancers. The germline V gene has CDR1 LNHDA and CDR2 SQIVND (reference sequence). Trimming took 3 bases from V and 0 from J; bases not matched to a gene: 2. The CDR3 totals 15 residues. This clone was observed a single time. Assay: immunoSEQ multiplex PCR; the TCRdb copy retains only in-frame clones and omits some. The sample consists of fewer than 130,000 clones, approximately 89% of them appearing once. The V gene is TRBV19, the J gene TRBJ1-1; 9 positions agree with TRBD1. Sequenced here: CD4+ or CD8+ T cells sorted from blood, sampled in a trial of the OX40 agonist ivuxolimab. This receptor was identified in an adult with an advanced solid tumor such as melanoma, head and neck, liver or kidney cancer. CDR3 sequence reads: CASSMDRGMNTEAFF. The CDR3 coding sequence is TGTGCCAGTAGTATGGACAGGGGAATGAACACTGAAGCTTTCTTT.